Included here is one T cell receptor beta chain sequence, with context. The record originates from a study of T cell changes during pregnancy in multiple sclerosis. Method: immunoSEQ multiplex PCR; TCRdb's copy keeps in-frame clones and lacks some. In the table there are over 70,000 clones, almost 95% of which are singletons. V lost 5 bases and J lost 5, with 15 bases in between. The CDR3 spans 14 residues. Germline assignment: CDR1 SGHTA and CDR2 FQGNSA. The source material was peripheral blood, sampled in the third trimester of pregnancy. The chain joins TRBV7-2 to TRBJ1-1; D gene unclear. The clonotype comes from a female donor with multiple sclerosis, enrolled in a pregnancy study. The chain's CDR3 is CASSRSQVRTEAFF. The CDR3 DNA follows: TGTGCCAGCAGCCGGAGCCAAGTGAGGACTGAAGCTTTCTTT.